This T cell receptor beta chain was captured by sequencing in a study of T cells after yellow fever vaccination. General study results and limits: The appearance of a small share of clonotypes in both CD4 and CD8 compartments was observed. The study re-detected most primary-vaccination clones after the booster (96% CD4, roughly 85% CD8). The secondary response was weaker but peaked faster, day 5 versus 15.

There are a few counts of this clonotype. Its antigen remains unknown. The 5'RACE template-switching step produced TCR cDNA and added a universal primer site and UMIs. TCRdb re-called the 5' RACE reads through MiXCR, storing one row per CDR3 protein. The profile shows around 310,000 distinct CDR3 sequences, under 5% of them singletons. The sequence derives from a man aged 18 to 29 who received the YFV17D yellow fever vaccine. The sample here was PBMCs, taken 5 days after the yellow fever booster vaccination.

CDR3 protein: CASSLGTHNEQFF. CDR3 coding DNA: TGTGCCAGCAGCTTAGGGACACACAATGAGCAGTTCTTC. The V and J genes are TRBV7-6 and TRBJ2-1; weak D call: TRBD1 (5 bases). The CDR3 is 13 amino acids. Trimming cost V 1 base and J 5 bases, with 6 bases left between them. Germline CDR1 is SGHVS and CDR2 is FNYEAQ.